The 15 T cell receptor beta chains reported below all come from one sample, sequenced in a study of tissue T cells after allogeneic stem cell transplantation. The data were produced by immunoSEQ multiplex PCR, yet TCRdb's version contains in-frame clones alone and is incomplete. The table lists around 4,400 clones, 45% of them singletons. Time point noted: mouse harvest day 14 after allogeneic transplant. Mouse grafts combined 10^7 T-cell-depleted bone marrow cells with 10^6 splenic CD5+ T cells. Specimen: gut tissue. The receptors here all came from a female BALB/c mouse given C57BL/6 T cells with graft-versus-host disease after an allogeneic hematopoietic cell transplant.

Regarding this clone: The genes are named according to mouse. The read halts 1 residue ahead of the CDR3 end, with the missing end drawn from the germline J gene. V is TRBV1 and J is TRBJ1-4, with TRBD1 as a possible D gene (6 bases). CDR1 and CDR2 from the germline V gene are NSQYPW and LRSPGD (reference sequence). The CDR3 sequence is 14 residues long. Trimming pared 4 bases from V and 4 bases from J, leaving 10 bases between. This CDR3 is CTCSGDKNNERLFF. Partial CDR3 DNA: TGCACCTGCAGTGGGGACAAAAACAACGAAAGATTATTT.

As regards this clone: Genes and germline come from the mouse. The read gets to within 1 residue of the CDR3 end, and the germline J gene fills in the rest. The rearrangement links TRBV26 to TRBJ2-1, with D tentatively TRBD1 (6 bases). Germline-derived CDR1 and CDR2 are KGHPV and FQNQEV (reference sequence). The CDR3 is 13 residues long. V was clipped by 0 bases and J by 7 bases, with 7 bases between them. CDR3 DNA, as far as it was read: TGTGCCAGCAGTCTGTCCGGGACAGCTGAGCAGTTC. Its protein is CASSLSGTAEQF. The full-length CDR3 reads as CASSLSGTAEQFF. Filled out from reference TRBV26 and TRBJ2-1, the complete variable domain reads NSKVIQTPRYLVKGQGQKAKMRCIPEKGHPVVFWYQQNKNNEFKFLINFQNQEVLQQIDMTEKRFSAECPSNSPCSLEIQSSEAGDSALYLCASSLSGTAEQFFGPGTRLTVL.

A note on this clone: Here the gene names and germline are mouse. The read stops 1 residue short of the end of the CDR3; the missing end is completed from the germline J gene. The genes are TRBV3 and TRBJ2-7, with 7 bases aligning to TRBD2. The ends lost 5 bases at V and 0 bases at J; junction bases unmatched: 7. Per the germline V gene, CDR1 is SNHLY and CDR2 is FYNGKV (reference sequence). The CDR3 extends over 15 amino acids. The CDR3 DNA, read in part, is TGTGCCAGCAGCCCCGACTGGGCGAGCTCCTATGAACAGTAC. Protein sequence: CASSPDWASSYEQY. The full CDR3 is CASSPDWASSYEQYF.

Worth noting for this clone: Germline and genes: mouse. The read terminates 1 residue ahead of where the CDR3 ends, so the germline J gene completes it. V is TRBV3 and J is TRBJ2-2; 7 bases fit TRBD2. CDR1 and CDR2 from the germline V gene are SNHLY and FYNGKV (reference sequence). J lost 4 bases, V lost 4 bases, and 6 bases had no gene match. The CDR3 spans 15 residues. The CDR3 loop reads CASSSNWGSTGQLYF. The CDR3 DNA, read in part, is TGTGCCAGCAGCTCTAACTGGGGCTCCACCGGGCAGCTCTAC.

This clone is a singleton in its sample. Gene names follow the mouse nomenclature. The DNA read from the CDR3 is TGTGCCAGCAGTAGACAGGGAGTAAACACAGAAGTCTTC. Translating it yields CASSRQGVNTEVF. The full CDR3 sequence reads CASSRQGVNTEVFF. V and J are TRBV15 and TRBJ1-1, with 7 bases lining up with TRBD1. The sequence runs out 1 residue before the end of the CDR3; the remainder is reconstructed from the germline J gene. V shed 5 bases and J 1 base; nucleotides not matched to a gene: 4. The CDR3 is 14 residues long. The germline V gene encodes CDR1 SGHND and CDR2 FRSKSL. The full variable domain, completed using reference TRBV15 and TRBJ1-1, is DAGVTQTPRHEVAEKGQTIILKCEPVSGHNDLFWYRQTKIQGLELLSYFRSKSLMEDGGAFKDRFKAEMLNSSFSTLKIQPTEPKDSAVYLCASSRQGVNTEVFFGKGTRLTVV.

This clone was seen more than once but under ten times. Mouse gene names apply. The CDR3 end falls 1 residue outside the read, so it is completed with the germline J gene. The chain couples TRBV4 to TRBJ2-7; 11 nucleotides agree with TRBD2. Per germline, CDR1 LGHDT and CDR2 YNNKQL (reference sequence). The CDR3 runs 14 residues. V lost 8 bases and J lost 2; bases outside the gene matches: 5. The part of the CDR3 DNA that was read is TGTGCCAGCTCCCCGACTGGGGGGGCCTATGAACAGTAC. As protein: CASSPTGGAYEQY. The CDR3, in full, reads CASSPTGGAYEQYF.

This clone has only a few counts. The genes are named according to mouse. The sequence runs out 1 residue before the end of the CDR3; the remainder is reconstructed from the germline J gene. V and J are TRBV23 and TRBJ2-7; the tabulated D call, TRBD1, remains unverified against the DNA. The CDR3 consists of 13 residues. From germline, CDR1 is KGHTA and CDR2 FQNQQP. Incomplete CDR3 DNA: TGCTCCAGCAGTCAAGACAGCTCCTATGAACAGTAC. Encoded protein: CSSSQDSSYEQY. The entire CDR3 reads CSSSQDSSYEQYF.

Comments on this clone: Mouse germline and gene names are used. The CDR3 goes on 1 residue after the read ends, and that part is filled in from the germline J gene. The genes are TRBV26 and TRBJ2-4; maybe TRBD1 (6 bases). CDR3 length: 14 residues. Deletions cut 0 bases from V and 7 bases from J, with 11 bases between. The germline CDR1 and CDR2 sequences are KGHPV and FQNQEV (reference sequence). The CDR3 DNA, read in part, is TGTGCCAGCAGTCTGTCAGGGGGAGGAGACACCTTGTAC. This sequence encodes CASSLSGGGDTLY. The whole CDR3 region reads CASSLSGGGDTLYF.

A few counts support this clone. The genes are named according to mouse. The read terminates 1 residue ahead of where the CDR3 ends, so the germline J gene completes it. V gene TRBV3 combines with J gene TRBJ1-3; 7 bases agree with TRBD1. This CDR3 comprises 14 residues. V was pared by 1 base and J by 4 bases, with 1 base of the junction left unmatched. Germline V lookup: CDR1 SNHLY, CDR2 FYNGKV (reference sequence). The CDR3 spells CASSLDRGGNTLYF. CDR3 DNA (partial): TGTGCCAGCAGCTTAGACAGGGGAGGAAATACGCTCTAT.

Concerning this clone itself: The gene symbols are mouse symbols. The read ends 1 residue early relative to the CDR3; the germline J gene fills the gap. This chain links TRBV26 with TRBJ2-7, with TRBD2 identical over 12 bases. With 4 bases clipped from V and 6 bases from J, the junction kept 4 bases outside the gene matches. This CDR3 comprises 14 residues. Germline loops: CDR1 KGHPV, CDR2 FQNQEV (reference sequence). This chain's CDR3 is CASSQDWGGVEQYF. The CDR3 DNA, read in part, is TGTGCCAGCAGTCAAGACTGGGGGGGCGTTGAACAGTAC.

A remark on this clone: Gene and germline names: mouse. The read ends 1 residue shy of where the CDR3 ends; the end is completed using the germline J gene. Within the sample, other DNA sequences also encode this same CDR3. The J gene is TRBJ1-4, the V gene TRBV26, with 10 bases matching TRBD1. The CDR3 is made up of 14 amino acids. Trimming took 4 bases from V and 7 from J; bases not matched to a gene: 3. Germline V gives CDR1 KGHPV, CDR2 FQNQEV (reference sequence). CDR3 bases read: TGTGCCAGCAGTCGGGGACAGGGGACCGAAAGATTATTT. Residues: CASSRGQGTERLF. The full-length CDR3 reads as CASSRGQGTERLFF.

As concerns this clone: Genes here carry mouse names. The read terminates 1 residue ahead of where the CDR3 ends, so the germline J gene completes it. The chain uses TRBV26 and TRBJ2-5, with 12 bases identical to TRBD2. The CDR3 has 15 amino acids. CDR1 is KGHPV, CDR2 FQNQEV, per germline (reference sequence). Losses at the gene ends were 6 bases for V and 5 bases for J; bases not matched to a gene: 6. CDR3 bases read: TGTGCCAGCAGCCATGGGACTGGGGGGTTAGACACCCAGTAC. The encoded protein is CASSHGTGGLDTQY. The full CDR3 is CASSHGTGGLDTQYF.

This clone was seen more than once but under ten times. The gene names given are mouse names. The read is 1 residue too short to cover the CDR3 end, so that end is filled in from the germline J gene. This rearrangement joins TRBV12-1 to TRBJ2-3; 9 nucleotides agree with TRBD2. Per the germline V gene, CDR1 is SGHSN and CDR2 is HYEKVE. The CDR3 has 16 amino acids. Trimming removed 2 bases from V and 0 bases from J; junction bases left unmatched: 5. CDR3 sequence: CASSPDWGTSAETLYF. Incomplete CDR3 DNA: TGTGCCAGCTCTCCAGACTGGGGGACTAGTGCAGAAACGCTGTAT.

Comment on this clone: These gene names are mouse names. The read gets to within 1 residue of the CDR3 end, and the germline J gene fills in the rest. This chain joins TRBV17 and TRBJ2-7, with D perhaps TRBD2 (6 bases). The ends were cut back, 0 bases at V and 0 bases at J, with 9 bases in the middle. This CDR3 has 15 amino acids. CDR1 is MNHDT, CDR2 YYDKIL, per germline. CDR3 DNA, as far as it was read: TGTGCTAGCAGTAGAGATCGGGGGGACTCCTATGAACAGTAC. It yields the protein CASSRDRGDSYEQY. The full CDR3 sequence reads CASSRDRGDSYEQYF.

On this clone: A much larger clone lies one base from this, so it may be a read error. The germline and genes are mouse ones. The read terminates 1 residue before the CDR3 end, so the remaining end is supplied by the germline J gene. The sample holds other DNA sequences that translate to the same CDR3. The chain recombines TRBV12-2 with TRBJ1-2; tentatively, D is TRBD1 (5 bases). Germline CDR1 is SGHLS and CDR2 is HYDKME. The ends were cut back, 0 bases at V and 1 base at J, with 5 bases in the middle. CDR3 length: 13 amino acids. Partial CDR3 DNA: TGTGCCAGCTCTCTCGACAGAAACTCCGACTACACC. It codes for CASSLDRNSDYT. The whole CDR3 reads CASSLDRNSDYTF.